The clone carrying this T cell receptor beta chain was observed a handful of times. This sample was included in a study of preoperative IRX-2 immunotherapy in early breast cancer. The method was immunoSEQ multiplex PCR; TCRdb's version includes in-frame clones alone and lacks a portion of them. Of 650 to 950 clones in the sample, about four fifths were seen once. Regarding treatment: preoperative locoregional IRX-2 cytokine immunotherapy. This phase Ib study tested locoregional IRX-2 cytokine immunotherapy given before surgery. This clonotype was sampled from a human donor with breast cancer. Sequenced material: tumor tissue, taken after IRX-2 immunotherapy.

The CDR3 spells CASSVSGTGGIQPQHF. CDR3 sequence (DNA): TGTGCCAGTAGTGTATCCGGGACAGGGGGAATTCAGCCCCAGCATTTT. The chain is built from TRBV19 and TRBJ1-5, with 11 bases fitting TRBD1. The germline CDR1 and CDR2 sequences are LNHDA and SQIVND (reference sequence). V shed 5 bases, J shed 6 bases, and the junction held 9 bases outside the gene matches. The CDR3 runs to 16 residues.